The rows below give T cell receptor beta chains drawn from one sample of a study of cytomegalovirus exposure and HLA in healthy donors. TCRdb's copy holds only in-frame clones and misses some; the assay was immunoSEQ multiplex PCR. The table includes nearly 80,000 clones, approximately 93% detected once. Material for sequencing was PBMCs. The receptors stem from a woman under 40 in good health and CMV-seronegative. Both conserved end residues are part of each CDR3. The D gene is left open where the match is weak. For some rows the clone size is stated as once, few or many, or as a class when expanded; others skip it.

TRBV28	TRBJ1-2	NA	17	TRBD1	CASSLPGQGRMGVGYTF	TGTGCCAGCAGTTTACCCGGACAGGGACGAATGGGTGTAGGCTACACCTTC
TRBV7-3	TRBJ2-5	once	16	TRBD1	CASSPSSGQGRETQYF	TGTGCCAGCAGCCCCAGCTCCGGACAGGGGAGGGAGACCCAGTACTTC
TRBV6-6	TRBJ1-1	NA	11	NA	CASSYSSEAFF	TGTGCCAGCAGTTACTCCTCTGAAGCTTTCTTT
TRBV30	TRBJ1-6	NA	18	TRBD1	CAWSPPGTGGFPNSPLHF	TGTGCCTGGAGTCCCCCTGGGACAGGAGGGTTCCCAAATTCACCCCTCCACTTT
TRBV28	TRBJ2-5	NA	17	TRBD1	CASSPLRGTGVQETQYF	TGTGCCAGCAGTCCACTTCGCGGGACAGGGGTACAAGAGACCCAGTACTTC
TRBV5-1	TRBJ2-1	NA	16	TRBD2	CASRPGGGRAPGEQFF	TGCGCCAGCCGCCCCGGCGGGGGGAGGGCCCCCGGTGAGCAGTTCTTC
TRBV30	TRBJ1-4	NA	14	TRBD1	CAWGTGTTNEKLFF	TGTGCCTGGGGGACAGGGACAACTAATGAAAAACTGTTTTTT
TRBV7-8	TRBJ1-2	NA	17	NA	CASSLGRGGPSPYGYTF	TGTGCCAGCAGCTTAGGGAGGGGGGGGCCCTCCCCCTATGGCTACACCTTC
TRBV9	TRBJ1-5	NA	15	TRBD1	CASSATGQSNQPQHF	TGTGCCAGCAGCGCCACGGGACAGAGCAATCAGCCCCAGCATTTT
TRBV5-4	TRBJ2-5	NA	18	NA	CASSFRIQATGDQETQYF	TGTGCCAGCAGCTTCAGGATACAGGCCACGGGGGATCAAGAGACCCAGTACTTC
TRBV7-9	TRBJ2-3	NA	15	TRBD2	CASNQLTSATDTQYF	TGTGCCAGCAACCAATTAACTAGCGCCACAGATACGCAGTATTTT
TRBV9	TRBJ1-2	NA	13	TRBD1	CASSPGQGYGYTF	TGTGCCAGCAGCCCGGGACAGGGCTATGGCTACACCTTC
TRBV27	TRBJ2-3	once	17	NA	CASSLDPDWLRTDTQYF	TGTGCCAGCAGTTTAGACCCGGACTGGCTCCGCACAGATACGCAGTATTTT
TRBV27	TRBJ2-7	NA	14	NA	CASSYRQVGYEQYF	TGTGCCAGCAGTTACCGACAGGTAGGCTACGAGCAGTACTTC
TRBV5-1	TRBJ1-4	NA	16	NA	CASTPTRGHGDEKLFF	TGCGCCAGCACCCCAACCAGGGGTCACGGAGATGAAAAACTGTTTTTT
TRBV7-9	TRBJ1-3	NA	17	NA	CASSLALWDNSGNTIYF	TGTGCCAGCAGCTTAGCGCTGTGGGACAACTCTGGAAACACCATATATTTT
TRBV6-1	TRBJ2-7	NA	14	NA	CTTSTPGVGDEQYF	TGTACAACTTCAACCCCGGGAGTGGGAGACGAGCAGTACTTC
TRBV5-1	TRBJ2-5	NA	16	TRBD1	CASSLGQGASKETQYF	TGCGCCAGCAGCTTGGGACAGGGGGCTTCGAAAGAGACCCAGTACTTC
TRBV2	TRBJ1-2	few	13	NA	CASKARAPYGYTF	TGTGCCAGCAAGGCTAGAGCGCCCTATGGCTACACCTTC
TRBV7-3	TRBJ1-2	NA	16	TRBD1	CASSPHPTGEAYGYTF	TGTGCCAGCAGCCCCCACCCGACAGGGGAGGCCTATGGCTACACCTTC
TRBV5-1	TRBJ2-7	NA	15	TRBD2	CASSLDLADSYEQYF	TGCGCCAGCAGCTTGGATCTAGCGGACTCCTACGAGCAGTACTTC
TRBV6-4	TRBJ2-2	NA	16	TRBD2	CASSDSGAGDNGELFF	TGTGCCAGCAGTGACTCGGGAGCGGGAGATAACGGGGAGCTGTTTTTT
TRBV15	TRBJ1-5	NA	14	NA	CATSKGGGGQPQHF	TGTGCCACCAGCAAAGGGGGGGGCGGCCAGCCCCAGCATTTT
TRBV18	TRBJ2-3	NA	14	TRBD2	CASSPGLATDTQYF	TGTGCCAGCTCACCGGGACTAGCCACAGATACGCAGTATTTT
TRBV30	TRBJ1-2	NA	11	NA	CAWSNTHGYTF	TGTGCCTGGAGCAACACCCATGGCTACACCTTC
TRBV9	TRBJ1-2	NA	14	NA	CASSPDMTNYGYTF	TGTGCCAGCAGCCCCGACATGACTAACTATGGCTACACCTTC
TRBV5-6	TRBJ1-5	NA	13	NA	CASSLRRAGPQHF	TGTGCCAGCAGCTTACGGCGGGCCGGGCCCCAGCATTTT
TRBV4-2	TRBJ1-4	NA	16	NA	CASSQGRIATNEKLFF	TGTGCCAGCAGCCAAGGCAGAATTGCAACTAATGAAAAACTGTTTTTT
TRBV28	TRBJ1-4	NA	14	NA	CASSRGGWTEKLFF	TGTGCCAGCAGTCGGGGGGGGTGGACCGAAAAACTGTTTTTT
TRBV18	TRBJ1-1	NA	12	NA	CASSPVEGNTFF	TGTGCCAGCTCACCAGTTGAGGGTAATACTTTCTTT
TRBV11-2	TRBJ2-1	NA	16	NA	CASSLDLRSSYNEQFF	TGTGCCAGCAGCTTAGATTTACGTAGCTCCTACAATGAGCAGTTCTTC
TRBV6-5	TRBJ1-5	NA	13	NA	CASTPSVNQPQHF	TGTGCCAGCACCCCTTCCGTCAATCAGCCCCAGCATTTT
TRBV7-1	TRBJ1-2	NA	13	NA	CASSLVDQGGYTF	TGTGCCAGCAGCTTAGTGGACCAGGGTGGCTACACCTTC
TRBV9	TRBJ2-1	NA	15	TRBD2	CASSVGLAGVHEQFF	TGTGCCAGCAGCGTTGGACTAGCGGGAGTCCATGAGCAGTTCTTC
TRBV5-1	TRBJ2-3	NA	14	TRBD1	CASSPGQGKDTQYF	TGCGCCAGCAGCCCCGGACAGGGGAAAGATACGCAGTATTTT
TRBV27	TRBJ2-2	once	15	NA	CASSPGGTHTGELFF	TGTGCCAGCAGCCCAGGGGGGACTCACACCGGGGAGCTGTTTTTT
TRBV5-1	TRBJ2-5	NA	14	NA	CASSSPGRGETQYF	TGCGCCAGCAGCTCCCCCGGCCGGGGAGAGACCCAGTACTTC
TRBV10-3	TRBJ1-5	NA	14	NA	CAINSQGGHQPQHF	TGTGCCATCAATAGTCAAGGAGGTCATCAGCCCCAGCATTTT
TRBV7-3	TRBJ2-2	NA	16	TRBD1	CASRFTTGRSTGELFF	TGTGCCAGCAGGTTCACGACAGGGCGAAGCACCGGGGAGCTGTTTTTT
TRBV2	TRBJ2-7	few	13	NA	CASSEAAGYEQYF	TGTGCCAGCAGTGAAGCGGCGGGATACGAGCAGTACTTC
TRBV5-5	TRBJ2-2	NA	17	NA	CASRVHGAGRFTGELFF	TGTGCCAGCAGGGTTCATGGGGCCGGACGCTTCACCGGGGAGCTGTTTTTT
TRBV5-1	TRBJ2-5	once	17	TRBD1	CASSLLVTGDRQETQYF	TGCGCCAGCAGCTTGTTGGTCACAGGGGACCGCCAAGAGACCCAGTACTTC
TRBV7-2	TRBJ2-3	NA	14	TRBD2	CASRAGGKTDTQYF	TGTGCCAGCAGGGCGGGAGGTAAAACAGATACGCAGTATTTT
TRBV5-6	TRBJ2-5	once	15	TRBD2	CASSVVAGGQETQYF	TGTGCCAGCAGCGTCGTAGCGGGGGGCCAAGAGACCCAGTACTTC
TRBV9	TRBJ1-2	NA	13	TRBD1	CASGQVGNYGYTF	TGTGCCAGCGGACAGGTGGGGAACTATGGCTACACCTTC
TRBV27	TRBJ1-4	once	15	NA	CASSLSRVRNEKLFF	TGTGCCAGCAGTTTAAGCCGGGTGAGGAATGAAAAACTGTTTTTT
TRBV9	TRBJ1-2	few	15	NA	CASSPEEGTNYGYTF	TGTGCCAGCAGCCCCGAGGAGGGGACTAACTATGGCTACACCTTC
TRBV7-2	TRBJ1-1	NA	15	TRBD1	CASSLTGVFYTEAFF	TGTGCCAGCAGCTTGACAGGGGTGTTTTACACTGAAGCTTTCTTT
TRBV27	TRBJ1-1	NA	13	TRBD1	CASRLDRDTEAFF	TGTGCCAGCAGACTTGACAGGGACACTGAAGCTTTCTTT
TRBV28	TRBJ2-1	NA	17	NA	CALKRSGGQPGGNEQFF	TGTGCCCTAAAGAGGTCCGGCGGGCAGCCTGGCGGGAATGAGCAGTTCTTC
TRBV15	TRBJ2-5	NA	17	NA	CATSSITFGGSGETQYF	TGTGCCACCAGCTCTATAACCTTCGGGGGTTCAGGGGAGACCCAGTACTTC
TRBV28	TRBJ1-4	NA	13	NA	CASKTGGSEKLFF	TGTGCCAGCAAAACCGGAGGGAGTGAAAAACTGTTTTTT